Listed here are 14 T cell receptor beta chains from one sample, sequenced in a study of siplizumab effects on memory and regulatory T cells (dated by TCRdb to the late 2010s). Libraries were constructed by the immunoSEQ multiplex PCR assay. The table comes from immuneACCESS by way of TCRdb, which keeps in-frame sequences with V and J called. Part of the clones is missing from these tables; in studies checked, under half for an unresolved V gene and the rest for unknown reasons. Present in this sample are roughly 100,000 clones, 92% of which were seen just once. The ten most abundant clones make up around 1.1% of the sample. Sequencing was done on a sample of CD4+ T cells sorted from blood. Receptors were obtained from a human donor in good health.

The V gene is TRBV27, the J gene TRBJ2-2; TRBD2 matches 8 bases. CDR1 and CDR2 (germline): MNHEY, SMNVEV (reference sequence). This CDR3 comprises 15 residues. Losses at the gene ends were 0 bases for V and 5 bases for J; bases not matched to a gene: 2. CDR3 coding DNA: TGTGCCAGCAGTTTATCCCCGGGGGGGACCGGGGAGCTGTTTTTT. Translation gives CASSLSPGGTGELFF.

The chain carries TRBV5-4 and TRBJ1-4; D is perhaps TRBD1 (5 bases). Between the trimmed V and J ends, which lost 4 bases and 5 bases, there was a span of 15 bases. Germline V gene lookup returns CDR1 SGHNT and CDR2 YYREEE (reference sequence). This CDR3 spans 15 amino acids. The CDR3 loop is CASSPRAGMNEKLFF. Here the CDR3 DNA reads TGTGCCAGCAGCCCTCGGGCAGGGATGAATGAAAAACTGTTTTTT.

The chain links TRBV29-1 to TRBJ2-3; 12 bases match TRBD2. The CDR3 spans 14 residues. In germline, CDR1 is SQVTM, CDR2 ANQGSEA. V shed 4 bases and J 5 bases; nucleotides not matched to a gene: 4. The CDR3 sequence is CSVAASGRGDTQYF. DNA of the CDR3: TGCAGCGTTGCGGCTAGCGGGAGGGGAGATACGCAGTATTTT.

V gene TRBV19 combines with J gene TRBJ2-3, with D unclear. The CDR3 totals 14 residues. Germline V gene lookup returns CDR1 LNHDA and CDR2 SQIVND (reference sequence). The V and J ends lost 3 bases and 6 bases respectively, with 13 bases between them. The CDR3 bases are TGTGCCAGTAGTATTCGGTCCCAACAGGATACGCAGTATTTT. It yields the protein CASSIRSQQDTQYF. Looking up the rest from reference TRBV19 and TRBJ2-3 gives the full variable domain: DGGITQSPKYLFRKEGQNVTLSCEQNLNHDAMYWYRQDPGQGLRLIYYSQIVNDFQKGDIAEGYSVSREKKESFPLTVTSAQKNPTAFYLCASSIRSQQDTQYFGPGTRLTVL.

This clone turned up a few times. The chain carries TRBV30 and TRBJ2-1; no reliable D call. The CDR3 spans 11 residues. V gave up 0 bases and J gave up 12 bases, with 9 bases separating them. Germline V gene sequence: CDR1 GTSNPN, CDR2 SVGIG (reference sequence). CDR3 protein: CAWSVGWGQFF. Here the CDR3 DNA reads TGTGCCTGGAGTGTAGGTTGGGGGCAGTTCTTC.

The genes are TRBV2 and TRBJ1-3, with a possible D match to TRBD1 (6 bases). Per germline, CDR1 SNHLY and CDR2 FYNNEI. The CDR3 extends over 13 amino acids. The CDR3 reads CADRQASGNTIYF. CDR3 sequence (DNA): TGTGCAGACCGACAGGCCTCTGGAAACACCATATATTTT.

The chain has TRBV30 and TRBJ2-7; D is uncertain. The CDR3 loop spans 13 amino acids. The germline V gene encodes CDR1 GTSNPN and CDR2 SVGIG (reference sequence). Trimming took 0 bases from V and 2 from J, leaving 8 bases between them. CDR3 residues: CAWSVTNTYEQYF. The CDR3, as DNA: TGTGCCTGGAGTGTAACCAACACCTACGAGCAGTACTTC.

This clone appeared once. In nucleotides, the CDR3 is TGCGCCAGCCGACCCTCTAGGAGCTCCTACAATGAGCAGTTCTTC. Its protein product is CASRPSRSSYNEQFF. The chain is built from TRBV5-1 and TRBJ2-1; D is uncertain. The CDR3 extends over 15 amino acids. V lost 7 bases and J lost 0, with 14 bases in between. Germline loops: CDR1 SGHRS, CDR2 YFSETQ.

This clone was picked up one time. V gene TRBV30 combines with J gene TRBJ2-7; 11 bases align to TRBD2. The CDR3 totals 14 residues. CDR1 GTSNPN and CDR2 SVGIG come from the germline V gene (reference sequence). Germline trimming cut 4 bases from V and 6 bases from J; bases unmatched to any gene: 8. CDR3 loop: CAWTDSGGASEQYF. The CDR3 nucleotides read TGTGCCTGGACCGATAGCGGGGGGGCGTCCGAGCAGTACTTC.

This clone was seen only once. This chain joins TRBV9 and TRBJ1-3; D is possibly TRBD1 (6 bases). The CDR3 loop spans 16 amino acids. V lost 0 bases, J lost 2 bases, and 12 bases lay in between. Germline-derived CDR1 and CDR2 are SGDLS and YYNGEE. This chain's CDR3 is CASSVEQQGAGNTIYF. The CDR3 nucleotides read TGTGCCAGCAGCGTAGAACAACAGGGAGCTGGAAACACCATATATTTT.

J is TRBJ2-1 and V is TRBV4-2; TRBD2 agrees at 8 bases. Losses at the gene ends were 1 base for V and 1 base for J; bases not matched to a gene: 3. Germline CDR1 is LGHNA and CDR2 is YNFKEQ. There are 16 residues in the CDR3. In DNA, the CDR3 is TGTGCCAGCAGCCAAGGCGGGGGGCTATCCTACAATGAGCAGTTCTTC. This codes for CASSQGGGLSYNEQFF.

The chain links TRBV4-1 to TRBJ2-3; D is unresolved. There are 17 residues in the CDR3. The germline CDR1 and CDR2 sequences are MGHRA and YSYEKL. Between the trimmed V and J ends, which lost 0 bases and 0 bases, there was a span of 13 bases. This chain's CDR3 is CASSQDTGVASTDTQYF. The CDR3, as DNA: TGCGCCAGCAGCCAAGATACGGGCGTTGCTAGCACAGATACGCAGTATTTT.

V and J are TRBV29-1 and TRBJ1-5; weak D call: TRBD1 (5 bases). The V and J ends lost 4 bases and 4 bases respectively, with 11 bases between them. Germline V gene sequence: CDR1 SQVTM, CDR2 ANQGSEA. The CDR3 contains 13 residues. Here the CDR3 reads CSVASGTNQPQHF. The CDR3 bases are TGCAGCGTTGCCTCAGGGACGAATCAGCCCCAGCATTTT.

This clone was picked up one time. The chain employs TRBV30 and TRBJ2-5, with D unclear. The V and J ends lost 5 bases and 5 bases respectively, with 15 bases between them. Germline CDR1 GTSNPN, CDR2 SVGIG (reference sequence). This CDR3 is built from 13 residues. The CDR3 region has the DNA TGTGCCTGGCGACCGACGTCCGTGGAGACCCAGTACTTC. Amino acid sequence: CAWRPTSVETQYF. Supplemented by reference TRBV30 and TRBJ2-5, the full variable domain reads SQTIHQWPATLVQPVGSPLSLECTVEGTSNPNLYWYRQAAGRGLQLLFYSVGIGQISSEVPQNLSASRPQDRQFILSSKKLLLSDSGFYLCAWRPTSVETQYFGPGTRLLVL.